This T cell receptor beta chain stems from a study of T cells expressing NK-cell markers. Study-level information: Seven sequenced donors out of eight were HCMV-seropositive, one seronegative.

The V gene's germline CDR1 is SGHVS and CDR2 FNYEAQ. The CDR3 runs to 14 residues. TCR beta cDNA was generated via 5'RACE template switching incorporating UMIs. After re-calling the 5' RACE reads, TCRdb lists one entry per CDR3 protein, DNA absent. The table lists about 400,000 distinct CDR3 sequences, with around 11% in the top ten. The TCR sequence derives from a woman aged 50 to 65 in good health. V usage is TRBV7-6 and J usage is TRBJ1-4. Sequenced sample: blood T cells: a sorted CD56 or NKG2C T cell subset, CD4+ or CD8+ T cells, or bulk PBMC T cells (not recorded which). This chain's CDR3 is CASSFGRVNEKLFF.